This TCR beta chain was captured in a study of cytomegalovirus exposure and HLA in healthy donors. PCR employed 60 Vbeta and 13 Jbeta primers. Produced via immunoSEQ multiplex PCR; TCRdb's table is partial and in-frame only. The sample lists 150,000 to 200,000 clones, around three quarters occurring once. To note about this clone: Its antigen is currently unknown.

Regarding the study as a whole: In a later analysis, a missense DCLRE1C variant was linked to TCR beta V- and J-gene trimming. Productive status was seen about 90% or about 30% of the time for most TCR beta V segments in an earlier analysis. Several of the most significant clusters were apparently associated with common viral pathogens in a later analysis.

Sequencing was carried out using PBMCs. The clonotype comes from a man aged 35 to 55 in good health and CMV-seropositive.

The CDR3 nucleotides are TGTGCCAGCAGCTGGACAGGGAACGAGCAGTACTTC. Translated: CASSWTGNEQYF. The V call is TRBV7-2, the J call TRBJ2-5; 8 bases match TRBD1. TRBJ2-7 matches the DNA end more closely, so the J call is doubtful. CDR3 length: 12 amino acids. Per the germline V gene, CDR1 is SGHTA and CDR2 is FQGNSA.